This T cell receptor (beta chain) was captured in a study of T cell responses to AZD1222 COVID-19 vaccine. Notes on the study in general: With dominance at 160-218 and 743-854, vaccine-associated CD4 TCRs spanned spike. Unmutated regions of variants are reportedly targeted by nearly half of spike-specific TCRs. Repertoires were collected only later (after the peak T cell response had occurred). It was only a handful of AZD1222 recipients who were seropositive at baseline.

A remark on this clone: Its antigen is not known.

Trimming stripped 3 bases from V and 2 bases from J, with 10 bases between. The CDR3 length is 14 residues. Germline loops: CDR1 LNHDA, CDR2 SQIVND (reference sequence). Some clones are missing from TCRdb's copy, which holds only in-frame ones; the method was immunoSEQ multiplex PCR. This sample carries some 150,000 clones, 82% of them seen once, and the ten largest clones take around 4.1%. The input for sequencing was peripheral blood, taken on day 0 of MenACWY control vaccination. The source is an adult in good health. V is TRBV19 and J is TRBJ1-1; a possible D gene is TRBD1 (6 bases). CDR3 DNA sequence: TGTGCCAGTAGTATTGCAGGGGCTAACACTGAAGCTTTCTTT. Its translation: CASSIAGANTEAFF.